This T cell receptor beta chain came from a study of tumor-infiltrating lymphocytes in primary liver carcinoma. V lost 4 bases and J lost 1, with 10 bases in between. Germline V gene sequence: CDR1 SGHAT, CDR2 FQNNGV. The CDR3 extends over 15 amino acids. The tissue used was unsorted bulk material of about 19-31 mg. RNA and DNA were co-extracted from it with the AllPrep DNA/RNA mini kit. From approximately 530 ng of total RNA, TCR beta-specific cDNA was reverse-transcribed using a constant-region primer. Each TCR beta library was derived from three nested multiplex PCR rounds that employed slightly modified ARM-PCR. The first two PCR rounds used TRBV1-TRBV30 primers with a Cbeta primer, approximately 10 cycles each. One entry per CDR3 protein results from TCRdb running MiXCR on the multiplex PCR reads. The sample shows 40,000 or so distinct CDR3 sequences, roughly 80% of them seen only once.

The V gene is TRBV11-2, the J gene TRBJ2-2; no clear D. The clonotype comes from a woman in her 30s with primary liver carcinoma and hepatitis B virus infection. What was sequenced was tumor-adjacent normal liver tissue. The DNA for the CDR3 is TGTGCCAGCAGCTACGGGTCGCAGAACACCGGGGAGCTGTTTTTT. Residues: CASSYGSQNTGELFF.